The 17 T cell receptor beta chains in this list originate from one sample, sequenced in a study of OX40 agonist ivuxolimab in advanced cancers. This table comes from immunoSEQ multiplex PCR, and its TCRdb copy is limited to in-frame clones, with some not included. The sample includes under 85,000 clones, 85% to 95% of them seen just once. The specimen comprised CD4+ or CD8+ T cells sorted from blood, sampled in a trial of the OX40 agonist ivuxolimab. Receptor source: an adult with an advanced solid tumor such as melanoma, head and neck, liver or kidney cancer.

The rearrangement joins TRBV27 to TRBJ2-7, with TRBD1 identical over 10 bases. In germline, CDR1 is MNHEY, CDR2 SMNVEV (reference sequence). This CDR3 is built from 14 residues. V shed 5 bases and J 2 bases; nucleotides not matched to a gene: 3. The CDR3 region has the DNA TGTGCCAGCAGTGTCGGACAGGGGGCCTACGAGCAGTACTTC. It specifies CASSVGQGAYEQYF.

This rearrangement joins TRBV10-3 to TRBJ2-2, with a possible D match to TRBD2 (5 bases). V lost 5 bases to trimming and J lost 1 base, with 11 bases between them. The CDR3 totals 15 residues. Germline values: CDR1 ENHRY, CDR2 SYGVKD. The CDR3: CAISHREENTGELFF. In nucleotides, the CDR3 is TGTGCCATCAGTCACCGGGAAGAGAACACCGGGGAGCTGTTTTTT.

The V call is TRBV13, the J call TRBJ1-4; 10 nucleotides match TRBD1. V lost 0 bases to trimming and J lost 5 bases; unmatched junction nucleotides: 9. This CDR3 is built from 18 residues. The germline gives CDR1 PRHDT, CDR2 FYEKMQ (reference sequence). The CDR3, as DNA: TGTGCCAGCAGCTTAGGGCCAACACCGGGACAGGGGAATGAAAAACTGTTTTTT. This gives the protein CASSLGPTPGQGNEKLFF.

V usage is TRBV15 and J usage is TRBJ1-5; D might be TRBD1 (5 bases). CDR1 and CDR2 from the germline V gene are LNHNV and YYDKDF (reference sequence). V was pared by 6 bases and J by 0 bases, with 6 bases between. CDR3 length: 13 residues. In DNA, the CDR3 is TGTGCCACCAGGGGACCTAGCAATCAGCCCCAGCATTTT. It specifies CATRGPSNQPQHF.

This chain uses TRBV27 with TRBJ1-6; 7 bases line up with TRBD1. V was pared by 6 bases and J by 6 bases, with 5 bases of the junction left unmatched. Per germline, CDR1 MNHEY and CDR2 SMNVEV (reference sequence). The CDR3 totals 14 residues. CDR3 DNA: TGTGCCAGCAGCTCCGGGACAGCTAATTCACCCCTCCACTTT. This translates into CASSSGTANSPLHF.

The chain combines TRBV7-2 with TRBJ2-7; 9 bases are a match to TRBD2. This CDR3 comprises 15 residues. Germline V gene sequence: CDR1 SGHTA, CDR2 FQGNSA. V lost 5 bases to trimming and J lost 12 bases; unmatched junction nucleotides: 17. The CDR3 here is CASSLLPGTSNYPYF. The CDR3 nucleotides read TGTGCCAGCAGCCTACTACCGGGGACTAGCAATTATCCGTACTTC.

The chain recombines TRBV19 with TRBJ1-5; maybe TRBD1 (6 bases). This CDR3 is 15 amino acids long. Germline-derived CDR1 and CDR2 are LNHDA and SQIVND (reference sequence). V dropped 7 bases and J dropped 3 bases, with 16 bases sitting between them. As DNA, the CDR3 is TGTGCCAGTACAAGAGAGGGACAACCCAATCAGCCCCAGCATTTT. Its protein is CASTREGQPNQPQHF. The full variable domain, its missing parts supplied by reference TRBV19 and TRBJ1-5, is DGGITQSPKYLFRKEGQNVTLSCEQNLNHDAMYWYRQDPGQGLRLIYYSQIVNDFQKGDIAEGYSVSREKKESFPLTVTSAQKNPTAFYLCASTREGQPNQPQHFGDGTRLSIL.

This chain joins TRBV6-5 and TRBJ1-5, with D possibly matching TRBD1 (6 bases). This CDR3 has 13 residues. The V end was cut by 5 bases, the J end by 4 bases, with 9 bases between. Germline CDR1 is MNHEY and CDR2 is SVGAGI. CDR3 in DNA: TGTGCCAGCAGTCCCCAGGGGAATCAGCCCCAGCATTTT. Protein sequence: CASSPQGNQPQHF.

This chain links TRBV27 with TRBJ1-2, with D unclear. V shed 0 bases and J shed 0 bases, with 14 bases lying between them. Germline assignment: CDR1 MNHEY and CDR2 SMNVEV (reference sequence). This CDR3 comprises 17 residues. CDR3 coding DNA: TGTGCCAGCAGTTTATCACACGCGGAAGGCTCTAACTATGGCTACACCTTC. Translation: CASSLSHAEGSNYGYTF.

This chain links TRBV5-6 with TRBJ1-2; a weak D match, TRBD1 (5 bases). The germline V and J ends were trimmed by 2 bases and 4 bases, with 9 bases remaining between them. The CDR3 length is 13 residues. Germline V gives CDR1 SGHDT, CDR2 YYEEEE. CDR3 sequence: CASSFGGGYGYTF. The CDR3 nucleotides are TGTGCCAGCAGCTTCGGGGGTGGCTATGGCTACACCTTC.

The genes are TRBV28 and TRBJ2-7; no firm D call. Between the trimmed V and J ends, which lost 3 bases and 7 bases, there was a span of 4 bases. The CDR3 spans 10 residues. The germline CDR1 and CDR2 sequences are MDHEN and SYDVKM. CDR3 loop: CASSFGEQYF. In nucleotides, the CDR3 is TGTGCCAGCAGTTTCGGGGAGCAGTACTTC.

V and J are TRBV27 and TRBJ1-2; TRBD1 aligns across 9 bases. V shed 3 bases, J shed 7 bases, and the junction held 6 bases outside the gene matches. The germline V gene has CDR1 MNHEY and CDR2 SMNVEV (reference sequence). The CDR3 length is 14 residues. The CDR3 region has the DNA TGTGCCAGCAGTTTGGGACAGGGAGTTTCTGGCTACACCTTC. Amino acids: CASSLGQGVSGYTF.

The chain carries TRBV27 and TRBJ2-1; 9 nucleotides line up with TRBD2. The ends lost 6 bases at V and 5 bases at J; junction bases unmatched: 11. The CDR3 length is 16 residues. CDR1 MNHEY and CDR2 SMNVEV come from the germline V gene (reference sequence). The CDR3 loop reads CASRYRPSGKNNEQFF. The CDR3 DNA is TGTGCCAGCAGGTACAGGCCTAGCGGGAAGAACAATGAGCAGTTCTTC.

The gene calls are TRBV6-1 and TRBJ2-7; a weak D match, TRBD2 (6 bases). Germline V gives CDR1 MNHNS, CDR2 SASEGT. V lost 4 bases and J 3 bases, leaving 16 bases between the germline ends. The CDR3 is made up of 15 amino acids. CDR3: CASSGGTRVDYEQYF. The CDR3 nucleotides are TGTGCCAGCAGTGGAGGGACTCGAGTTGACTACGAGCAGTACTTC.

The J gene is TRBJ2-7, the V gene TRBV10-3; D is ambiguous. The germline gives CDR1 ENHRY, CDR2 SYGVKD. The CDR3 spans 14 residues. Deletions cut 0 bases from V and 0 bases from J, with 6 bases between. The CDR3 DNA follows: TGTGCCATCAGTGAGTCGCAGGACTCCTACGAGCAGTACTTC. Translating gives CAISESQDSYEQYF.

The chain is built from TRBV4-1 and TRBJ1-1, with a tentative D call TRBD1 (6 bases). V gave up 4 bases and J gave up 5 bases, with 14 bases separating them. The CDR3 contains 14 residues. Germline CDR1 MGHRA, CDR2 YSYEKL. CDR3 sequence: CASSPLGGGTEAFF. The CDR3 bases are TGCGCCAGCAGCCCCCTAGGGGGGGGAACTGAAGCTTTCTTT.

The CDR3 DNA reads as TGTGCCAGCAGTTACTCGACAGGGAGGTATGGCTACACCTTC. The encoded protein is CASSYSTGRYGYTF. This chain uses TRBV6-6 with TRBJ1-2; 7 bases agree with TRBD1. The V segment lost 0 bases and the J segment 5 bases; nucleotides outside the gene matches: 3. This CDR3 is 14 amino acids long. Germline V gene lookup returns CDR1 MNHNY and CDR2 SVGAGI (reference sequence).